These 4 T cell receptor beta chains were sequenced from one sample in a study of blood T cell repertoires in COVID-19. The table came from immunoSEQ multiplex PCR; TCRdb's copy has only in-frame clones and leaves some out. The table includes about 440,000 clones, about 90% detected once. The material sequenced was PBMCs or T cells enriched from blood (not recorded which). These receptors all come from a man between 18 and 29 years old who had recovered from COVID-19.

This clone was observed a single time. This chain links TRBV10-3 with TRBJ1-5; a weak D match, TRBD1 (6 bases). The V end lost 6 bases, the J end lost 5 bases, and 14 bases lay between the germline ends. The CDR3 is 14 amino acids. Germline CDR1 ENHRY, CDR2 SYGVKD. The CDR3 DNA reads as TGTGCCATCAGCGGAGGGGGGGGCGATCAGCCCCAGCATTTT. This codes for CAISGGGGDQPQHF.

This chain connects TRBV7-8 to TRBJ1-1; D ambiguous. The length of the CDR3 is 11 residues. V gave up 8 bases and J gave up 1 base, with 5 bases separating them. Germline CDR1 reads SGHVS; CDR2 reads FQNEAQ. Written as DNA, the CDR3 is TGTGCCAGCGTTAAGAACACTGAAGCTTTCTTT. Its protein is CASVKNTEAFF.

This clone was picked up a small number of times. J is TRBJ2-7 and V is TRBV5-1; TRBD2 might be the D (6 bases). This CDR3 has 13 residues. With 4 bases removed from V and 6 bases from J, the gap between germline ends came to 14 bases. Germline-derived CDR1 and CDR2 are SGHRS and YFSETQ. CDR3 sequence: CASSAGKTLEQYF. CDR3 nucleotides: TGCGCCAGCAGCGCGGGGAAGACACTCGAGCAGTACTTC.

The rearrangement uses TRBV28 and TRBJ1-4, with TRBD1 as a possible D gene (5 bases). In germline, CDR1 is MDHEN, CDR2 SYDVKM. Trimming left V 3 bases short and J 8 bases short, with 13 bases between. This CDR3 spans 14 amino acids. CDR3 nucleotides: TGTGCCAGCAGTTTCACCCAGGGTTCGGAAAAACTGTTTTTT. It is translated as CASSFTQGSEKLFF.